The 14 T cell receptor beta chains in this list originate from one sample, sequenced in a study of monozygotic twins with inflammatory bowel disease. TCRdb reworked the 5' RACE reads into one entry per CDR3 protein, no DNA. Its table lists 350,000 to 400,000 distinct CDR3 sequences. The sample taken for sequencing was blood. The receptors stem from a human donor with ulcerative colitis or Crohn's disease, or a healthy co-twin of an affected twin (not recorded which).

This chain links TRBV2 with TRBJ2-2; TCRdb selects TRBD1, and the lack of DNA leaves this call unchecked. Germline V gives CDR1 SNHLY, CDR2 FYNNEI. This CDR3 is 16 amino acids long. This CDR3 is CASQSPAPANTGELFF.

This sequence joins TRBV6-1 and TRBJ1-6; TCRdb lists TRBD1, though no DNA is available to test this call. This CDR3 contains 15 residues. Germline CDR1 MNHNS, CDR2 SASEGT. CDR3 protein: CASSEAGGMDSPLHF.

The genes are TRBV7-9 and TRBJ1-2. The CDR3 has 15 residues. Per the germline V gene, CDR1 is SEHNR and CDR2 is FQNEAQ (reference sequence). CDR3 amino acids: CASSFGLGTIYGYTF.

CDR3 region: CASSSGPLGSYEQYF. The V gene is TRBV7-6, the J gene TRBJ2-7; as DNA is missing, the TRBD1 call by TCRdb cannot be tested. The CDR3 runs 15 residues. Germline-derived CDR1 and CDR2 are SGHVS and FNYEAQ.

The chain is built from TRBV11-1 and TRBJ1-1; TCRdb's D call, TRBD1, is unchecked because there is no DNA. The CDR3 sequence is 14 residues long. Germline V gives CDR1 SGHAT, CDR2 FQDESV (reference sequence). This chain's CDR3 is CASSLTGLNTEAFF.

The CDR3 spells CASSYDESFWYGYTF. The rearrangement joins TRBV6-2 or TRBV6-3 to TRBJ1-2. Germline V CDR1 and CDR2: MNHEY, SVGEGT. This CDR3 comprises 15 residues.

This chain joins TRBV6-4 and TRBJ2-3; lacking DNA, the TRBD2 call made by TCRdb goes unchecked. This CDR3 has 15 residues. CDR1 is MRHNA, CDR2 SNTAGT, per germline. The CDR3 spells CASSETSGGADTQYF.

The chain combines TRBV5-1 with TRBJ2-1; absent DNA, TCRdb's TRBD2 call cannot be checked. The CDR3 totals 15 residues. Germline V gene sequence: CDR1 SGHRS, CDR2 YFSETQ. The CDR3 sequence: CASSWTESSYNEQFF.

The rearrangement joins TRBV15 to TRBJ2-1; TCRdb gives TRBD2 as the D gene, but with no DNA this cannot be confirmed. The CDR3 length is 18 residues. Germline V lookup: CDR1 LNHNV, CDR2 YYDKDF (reference sequence). CDR3 sequence: CATSRDRSSGGPYNEQFF.

The gene calls are TRBV19 and TRBJ2-7; TCRdb's D call, TRBD2, is unchecked because there is no DNA. Germline V gene lookup returns CDR1 LNHDA and CDR2 SQIVND (reference sequence). This CDR3 contains 13 residues. The CDR3 spells CASHGPGSYEQYF. The variable domain in full, with the rest retrieved from reference TRBV19 and TRBJ2-7, is DGGITQSPKYLFRKEGQNVTLSCEQNLNHDAMYWYRQDPGQGLRLIYYSQIVNDFQKGDIAEGYSVSREKKESFPLTVTSAQKNPTAFYLCASHGPGSYEQYFGPGTRLTVT.

The rearrangement joins TRBV5-1 to TRBJ1-2; TCRdb gives TRBD1 as the D gene, but with no DNA this cannot be confirmed. CDR3 length: 15 residues. Germline V gene data show CDR1 as SGHRS and CDR2 as YFSETQ. The chain's CDR3 is CASSDPGKGADGYTF.

The J gene is TRBJ2-1, the V gene TRBV7-3; the TRBD2 assignment by TCRdb is unverifiable without DNA. CDR3 length: 14 amino acids. Germline lookup yields CDR1 SGHTA and CDR2 FQGTGA. The CDR3 is CASSRGAVYNEQFF.

This chain uses TRBV5-1 with TRBJ1-2. Germline V gene sequence: CDR1 SGHRS, CDR2 YFSETQ. The CDR3 is made up of 15 amino acids. CDR3 region: CASSLLGEVGYGYTF. The full variable domain, with the rest looked up from reference TRBV5-1 and TRBJ1-2, is KAGVTQTPRYLIKTRGQQVTLSCSPISGHRSVSWYQQTPGQGLQFLFEYFSETQRNKGNFPGRFSGRQFSNSRSEMNVSTLELGDSALYLCASSLLGEVGYGYTFGSGTRLTVV.

The chain employs TRBV4-1 and TRBJ1-2; TCRdb lists TRBD1, though no DNA is available to test this call. CDR3 length equals 17 residues. Germline CDR1 MGHRA, CDR2 YSYEKL. CDR3 protein: CASSPVGGPQPYYGYTF.